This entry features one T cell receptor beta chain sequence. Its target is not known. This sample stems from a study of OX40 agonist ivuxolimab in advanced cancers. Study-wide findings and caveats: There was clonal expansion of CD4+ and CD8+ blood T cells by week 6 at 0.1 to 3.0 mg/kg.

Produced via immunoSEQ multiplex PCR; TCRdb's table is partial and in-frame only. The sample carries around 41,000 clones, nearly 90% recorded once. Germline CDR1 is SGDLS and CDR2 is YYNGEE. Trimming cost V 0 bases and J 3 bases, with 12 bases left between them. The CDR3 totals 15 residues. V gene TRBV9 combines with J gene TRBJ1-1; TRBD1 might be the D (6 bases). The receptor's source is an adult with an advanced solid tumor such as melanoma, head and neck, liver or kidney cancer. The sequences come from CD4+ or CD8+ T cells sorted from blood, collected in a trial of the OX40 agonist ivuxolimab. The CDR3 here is CASSVEGGADTEAFF. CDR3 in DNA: TGTGCCAGCAGCGTAGAGGGGGGGGCCGACACTGAAGCTTTCTTT.